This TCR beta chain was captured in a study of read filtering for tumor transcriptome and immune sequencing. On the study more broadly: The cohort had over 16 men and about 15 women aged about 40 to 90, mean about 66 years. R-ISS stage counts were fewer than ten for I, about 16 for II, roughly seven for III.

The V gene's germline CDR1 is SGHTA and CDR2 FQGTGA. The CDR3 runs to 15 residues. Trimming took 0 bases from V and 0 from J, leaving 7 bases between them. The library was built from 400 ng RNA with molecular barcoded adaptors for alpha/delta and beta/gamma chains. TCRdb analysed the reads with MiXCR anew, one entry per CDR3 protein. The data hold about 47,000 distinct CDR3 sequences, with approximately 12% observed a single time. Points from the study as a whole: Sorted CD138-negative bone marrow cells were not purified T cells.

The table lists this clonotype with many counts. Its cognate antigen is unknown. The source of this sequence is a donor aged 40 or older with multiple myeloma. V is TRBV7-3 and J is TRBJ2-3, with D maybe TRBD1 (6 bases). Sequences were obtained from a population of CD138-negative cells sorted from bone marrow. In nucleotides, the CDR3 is TGTGCCAGCAGCTTAACAGGGGGTAGCACAGATACGCAGTATTTT. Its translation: CASSLTGGSTDTQYF.